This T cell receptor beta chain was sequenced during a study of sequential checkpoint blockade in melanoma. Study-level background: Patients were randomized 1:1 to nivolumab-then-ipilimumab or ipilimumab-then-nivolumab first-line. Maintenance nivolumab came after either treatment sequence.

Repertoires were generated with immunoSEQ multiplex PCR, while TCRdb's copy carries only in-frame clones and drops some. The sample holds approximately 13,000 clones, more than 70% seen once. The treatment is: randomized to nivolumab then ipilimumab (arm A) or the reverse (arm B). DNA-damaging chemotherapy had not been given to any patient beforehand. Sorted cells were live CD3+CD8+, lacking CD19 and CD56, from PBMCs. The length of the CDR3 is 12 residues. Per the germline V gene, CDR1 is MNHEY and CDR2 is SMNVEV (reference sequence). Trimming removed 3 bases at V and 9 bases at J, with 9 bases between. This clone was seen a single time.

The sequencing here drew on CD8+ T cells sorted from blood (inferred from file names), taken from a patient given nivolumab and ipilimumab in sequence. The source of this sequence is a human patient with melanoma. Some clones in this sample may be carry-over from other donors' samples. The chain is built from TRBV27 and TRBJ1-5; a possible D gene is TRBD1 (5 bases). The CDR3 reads CASSLGRGPQHF. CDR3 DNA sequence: TGTGCCAGCAGTTTGGGGAGGGGGCCCCAGCATTTT.